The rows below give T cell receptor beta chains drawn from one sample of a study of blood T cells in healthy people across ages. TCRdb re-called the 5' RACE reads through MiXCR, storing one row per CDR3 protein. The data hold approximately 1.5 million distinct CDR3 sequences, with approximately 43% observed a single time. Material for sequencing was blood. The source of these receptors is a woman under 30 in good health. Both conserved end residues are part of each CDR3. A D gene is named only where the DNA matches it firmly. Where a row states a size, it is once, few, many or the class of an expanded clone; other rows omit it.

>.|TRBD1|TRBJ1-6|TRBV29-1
TGCAGCGTAAAAGGACAGGGGGATTCACCCCTCCACTTT
CSVKGQGDSPLHF
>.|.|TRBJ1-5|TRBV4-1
TGCGCCAGCAGCCAACCTAGACGGGGAATTAATCAGCCCCAGCATTTT
CASSQPRRGINQPQHF
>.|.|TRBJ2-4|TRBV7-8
TGTGCCGGCAGCTTATGGGGGCAGGGAAACATTCAGTACTTC
CAGSLWGQGNIQYF
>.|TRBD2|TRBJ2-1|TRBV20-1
TGCAGTGCTAGAGACAGGACTAGCGGGAGGAATGAGCAGTTCTTC
CSARDRTSGRNEQFF
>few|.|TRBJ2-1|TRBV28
TGTGCCAGCAGTTTAGGGCTGGGGACCACCTCCTACAATGAGCAGTTCTTC
CASSLGLGTTSYNEQFF
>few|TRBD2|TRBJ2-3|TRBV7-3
TGTGCCAGCAGCTTAGGGGTCGGGAGGGGATCCACAGATACGCAGTATTTT
CASSLGVGRGSTDTQYF
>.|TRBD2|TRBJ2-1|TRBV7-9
TGTGCCAGCAGCGCCAATAGCGGGGTATACAATGAGCAGTTCTTC
CASSANSGVYNEQFF
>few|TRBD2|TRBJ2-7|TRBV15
TGTGCCACCAGCGGTTTCGGGACTAGCGGGAGGGACGAGCAGTACTTC
CATSGFGTSGRDEQYF
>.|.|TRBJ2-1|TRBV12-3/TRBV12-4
TGTGCCAGCAGTTTAGCGCTCGACGGACGGCAGTTCTTC
CASSLALDGRQFF
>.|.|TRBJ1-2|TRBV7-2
TGTGCCAGCAGCTTATATGGGGAATGGGGCTACACCTTC
CASSLYGEWGYTF
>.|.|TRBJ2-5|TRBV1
TGCACCAGCAGCCCGGGACAGGGGAAAAATGAGCAGTACTTC
CTSSPGQGKNEQYF
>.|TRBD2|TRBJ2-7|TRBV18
TGTGCCAGCTCACCACCGGGAGGGCCCTACGAGCAGTACTTC
CASSPPGGPYEQYF
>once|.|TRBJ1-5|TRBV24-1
TGTGCCGCCAGTGATGGGGTAAATCAGCCCCAGCATTTT
CAASDGVNQPQHF
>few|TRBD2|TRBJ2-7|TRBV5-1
TGCGCCAGCAGTATGCGACTAGCGGGAGTCGACGAGCAGTACTTC
CASSMRLAGVDEQYF
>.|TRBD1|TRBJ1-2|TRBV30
TGTGCCTGGAGTGTACTGGGCAGGGGGCATTATGGCTACACCTTC
CAWSVLGRGHYGYTF
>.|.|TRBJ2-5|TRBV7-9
TGTGCCAGCAGCTTCCTGGGAGAGGGGCAGTACTTC
CASSFLGEGQYF
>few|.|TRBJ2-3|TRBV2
TGTGCCAGCAGGGAACGGACAGATACGCAGTATTTT
CASRERTDTQYF
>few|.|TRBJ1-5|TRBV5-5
TGTGCCAGCAGCCGGGGCCCGCAGGTAGATCAGCCCCAGCATTTT
CASSRGPQVDQPQHF
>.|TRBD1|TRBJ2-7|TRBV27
TGTGCCAGCAGTTTAGCCGGGACAGGGGTGGGCGAGCAGTACTTC
CASSLAGTGVGEQYF
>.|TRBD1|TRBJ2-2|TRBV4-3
TGCGCCAGCAGCCAAGATAGGGCAGGGGGTCCCGGGGAGCTGTTTTTT
CASSQDRAGGPGELFF
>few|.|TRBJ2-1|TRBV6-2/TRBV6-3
TGTGCCAGCAGTAGTCGCTTTCATGAGCAGTTCTTC
CASSSRFHEQFF
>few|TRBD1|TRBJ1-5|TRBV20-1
TGCAGTGCTAGAGATAACAGGGGGCTGTCAAATCAGCCCCAGCATTTT
CSARDNRGLSNQPQHF
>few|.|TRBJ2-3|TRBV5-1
TGCGCCAGCAGCTTGGGGGCGACCGCTATCACAGATACGCAGTATTTT
CASSLGATAITDTQYF
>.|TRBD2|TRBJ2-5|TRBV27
TGTGCCAGCAGTTTACGTAGCGGGGGCCTTGGAGAGACCCAGTACTTC
CASSLRSGGLGETQYF
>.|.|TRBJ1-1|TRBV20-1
TGCAGTCCATGGGGAGGGAAGGGCACTGAAGCTTTCTTT
CSPWGGKGTEAFF
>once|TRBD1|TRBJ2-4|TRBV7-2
TGTGCCAGCAGCGTCGGACAGGGGCGATACATTCAGTACTTC
CASSVGQGRYIQYF
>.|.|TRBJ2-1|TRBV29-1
TGCAGCGTTGATTCGCCTAGCGACAATGAGCAGTTCTTC
CSVDSPSDNEQFF
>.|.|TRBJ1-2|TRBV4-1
TGCGCCAGCAGCCAACCCCGCGCGGGAATGAACTATGGCTACACCTTC
CASSQPRAGMNYGYTF
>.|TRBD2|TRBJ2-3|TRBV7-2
TGTGCCAGCAGTCGCGGGAAAGCGGGAAACACAGATACGCAGTATTTT
CASSRGKAGNTDTQYF
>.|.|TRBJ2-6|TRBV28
TGTGCCAGCAGTCCAGTAACAGGGAGGCTAGCTGGGGCCAACGTCCTGACTTTC
CASSPVTGRLAGANVLTF
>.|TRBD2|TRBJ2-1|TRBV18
TGTGCCAGCTCACCTGACCACAACCTTCTCGGACTAGCAAAGGATGAGCAGTTCTTC
CASSPDHNLLGLAKDEQFF
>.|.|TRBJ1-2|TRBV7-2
TGTGCCAGCAGCTTAGATACGGACAGATTCTATGGCTACACCTTC
CASSLDTDRFYGYTF
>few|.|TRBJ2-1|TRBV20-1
TGCAGGGGGGTAGGGAGCCATGAGCAGTTCTTC
CRGVGSHEQFF